Listed here are 8 T cell receptor beta chains from one sample, sequenced in a study. Using its own MiXCR run on the RT-PCR reads, TCRdb lists one record per CDR3 protein. The data contain hundreds of thousands of distinct CDR3 sequences, 14% of them seen just once; the ten biggest clones take up 3.6%. The sample taken for sequencing was memory CD4+ T cells from blood. Receptor source: a female donor in good health, serving as a healthy control.

This clonotype was detected a few times. The rearrangement joins TRBV15 to TRBJ1-3; TRBD1 might be the D (5 bases). Germline assignment: CDR1 LNHNV and CDR2 YYDKDF (reference sequence). This CDR3 has 16 amino acids. V gave up 0 bases and J gave up 0 bases, with 9 bases separating them. DNA of the CDR3: TGTGCCACCAGCAGAGATCTGGGACGCTCTGGAAACACCATATATTTT. Its protein is CATSRDLGRSGNTIYF.

This chain uses TRBV20-1 with TRBJ2-3; the D gene is possibly TRBD2 (6 bases). The CDR3 covers 14 residues. The germline V gene has CDR1 DFQATT and CDR2 SNEGSKA (reference sequence). Trimming took off 2 bases at V and 8 bases at J, with 17 bases between the two ends. The CDR3 sequence is CSARRGASAGTQYF. CDR3 DNA: TGCAGTGCTAGACGCGGGGCCTCCGCAGGTACGCAGTATTTT.

The genes are TRBV20-1 and TRBJ2-2, with 9 bases matching TRBD2. Germline CDR1 reads DFQATT; CDR2 reads SNEGSKA (reference sequence). The CDR3 runs to 14 residues. The J segment lost 6 bases and the V segment lost 3 bases, leaving 5 bases of the junction unmatched. The CDR3 spells CSASLAGVSGELFF. CDR3 nucleotide sequence: TGCAGTGCTAGCTTAGCGGGAGTTTCCGGGGAGCTGTTTTTT.

The rearrangement uses TRBV5-1 and TRBJ1-1, with D perhaps matching TRBD1 (5 bases). V was pared by 3 bases and J by 0 bases, with 15 bases between. Germline V gene sequence: CDR1 SGHRS, CDR2 YFSETQ. The CDR3 sequence is 16 residues long. The CDR3 DNA follows: TGCGCCAGCAGCTCTCAGGGTTGGGGGATGAACACTGAAGCTTTCTTT. Protein product: CASSSQGWGMNTEAFF.

This clonotype was counted at least ten times. The V and J genes are TRBV6-5 and TRBJ1-2; D is unclear. The CDR3 contains 12 residues. The V gene's germline CDR1 is MNHEY and CDR2 SVGAGI. V lost 8 bases to trimming and J lost 7 bases, with 14 bases between them. In nucleotides, the CDR3 is TGTGCCAGCTCTTCGGCCCGGGGTGGCTACACCTTC. Protein product: CASSSARGGYTF.

This clonotype came up many times. CDR3 sequence reads: CATSVGTRGTDTQYF. The CDR3 bases are TGTGCCACCAGCGTCGGGACTCGAGGCACAGATACGCAGTATTTT. The genes are TRBV15 and TRBJ2-3; tentatively, D is TRBD2 (6 bases). CDR1 and CDR2 (germline): LNHNV, YYDKDF (reference sequence). The CDR3 spans 15 residues. The ends were cut back, 5 bases at V and 1 base at J, with 13 bases in the middle.

V usage is TRBV15 and J usage is TRBJ1-5; D not certain. Looked up from germline, CDR1 is LNHNV and CDR2 is YYDKDF (reference sequence). CDR3 length equals 16 residues. Deletions cut 0 bases from V and 0 bases from J, with 9 bases between. The CDR3 nucleotides read TGTGCCACCAGCAGAGATGGGTGGGTTAGCAATCAGCCCCAGCATTTT. Translated, it gives CATSRDGWVSNQPQHF.

This clonotype occurred a few times. The J gene is TRBJ1-6, the V gene TRBV5-1; tentative D call: TRBD1 (6 bases). V shed 1 base and J shed 10 bases, with 12 bases lying between them. This CDR3 has 14 residues. Germline V gene lookup returns CDR1 SGHRS and CDR2 YFSETQ. CDR3 region: CASSLLQGGSPLHF. In DNA, the CDR3 is TGCGCCAGCAGCTTGTTACAGGGTGGATCACCCCTCCACTTT.